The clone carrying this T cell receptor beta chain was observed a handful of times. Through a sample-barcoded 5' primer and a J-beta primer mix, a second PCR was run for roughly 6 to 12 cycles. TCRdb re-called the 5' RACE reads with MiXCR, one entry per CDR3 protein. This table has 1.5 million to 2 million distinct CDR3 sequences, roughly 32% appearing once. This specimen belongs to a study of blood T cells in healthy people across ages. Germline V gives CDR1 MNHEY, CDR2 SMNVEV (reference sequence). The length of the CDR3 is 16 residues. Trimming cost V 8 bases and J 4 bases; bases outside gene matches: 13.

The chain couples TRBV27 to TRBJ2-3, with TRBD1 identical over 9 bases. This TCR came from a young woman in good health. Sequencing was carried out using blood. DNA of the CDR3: TGTGCCAGCCGCCCCTTCGGGACAGGGCTTTCAGATACGCAGTATTTT. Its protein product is CASRPFGTGLSDTQYF.